This entry concerns a single T cell receptor (beta chain). The data originate from a study of blood T cell repertoires in COVID-19. The overall study: PBMCs, B-cell-depleted T cells, or T cells were the source of the cDNA or gDNA that made up the material.

In the original analysis: Amplification from reference gene primers served as the basis for estimated nucleated cell counts. Measured with immunoSEQ multiplex PCR; TCRdb has only the in-frame clones, and not every one. From that table come the V and J calls and clone size; the DNA was used to work out D and trimming. The sample carries 180,000 or so clones, under 90% recorded once. The CDR3 consists of 16 residues. Germline V gene lookup returns CDR1 MNHEY and CDR2 SVGEGT. V was shortened by 0 bases and J by 2 bases, with 11 bases between the two germline ends. The chain combines TRBV6-2 or TRBV6-3 with TRBJ1-5; TRBD1 is a possible D gene (5 bases). The sample comprised peripheral blood. This TCR derives from a man between 40 and 49 years old with acute or convalescent COVID-19. The CDR3 spells CASSYSAGLGNQPQHF. DNA of the CDR3: TGTGCCAGCAGTTACTCGGCGGGGCTCGGCAATCAGCCCCAGCATTTT.